This is a list of T cell receptor beta chains from one sample in a study of sequential checkpoint blockade in melanoma. Sequenced by immunoSEQ multiplex PCR; TCRdb stores in-frame clones only, minus some. The repertoire holds approximately 10,000 clones, with roughly 73% as singletons. The source material was CD8+ T cells sorted from blood (inferred from file names), sampled from a patient given nivolumab and ipilimumab in sequence. The receptors were sampled from a human donor with melanoma. CDR3s include the opening cysteine and the closing phenylalanine or tryptophan. A D gene is named only where the DNA matches it firmly. A clone size is listed for some rows: how often the clone was seen (once, few, many), or a class if it is expanded.

D gene	clone size	J gene	V gene	CDR3 DNA	CDR3 protein
TRBD2	.	TRBJ2-3	TRBV6-1	TGTGCCAGCAGTGGACTAGCGGGGGGCACAGATACGCAGTATTTT	CASSGLAGGTDTQYF
TRBD2	few	TRBJ2-5	TRBV4-2	TGTGCCAGCAGCCAAGAGCGGGGGGGCCAAGAGACCCAGTACTTC	CASSQERGGQETQYF
TRBD1	.	TRBJ2-3	TRBV9	TGTGCCAGCAGCTCCGGGACAGAAGGGAAGGGAGATACGCAGTATTTT	CASSSGTEGKGDTQYF
.	once	TRBJ1-2	TRBV7-6	TGTGCCAGCAGCTTAGGGGCAGGGGCTAACTATGGCTACACCTTC	CASSLGAGANYGYTF
TRBD1	.	TRBJ2-2	TRBV7-6	TGTGCCAGCAGCTTAGATTTCGGGACAGCGAACACCGGGGAGCTGTTTTTT	CASSLDFGTANTGELFF
.	.	TRBJ2-1	TRBV13	TGTGCCAGCAGCTTTTGGACAGCTAACAATGAGCAGTTCTTC	CASSFWTANNEQFF
.	.	TRBJ1-2	TRBV2	TGTGCCAGCAGTGAATTAGAGTCCAATATGGATGGCTACACCTTC	CASSELESNMDGYTF
.	.	TRBJ2-5	TRBV29-1	TGCAGCGTTGAATTCTCGACGGACTCCCAGTACTTC	CSVEFSTDSQYF
TRBD2	once	TRBJ2-7	TRBV4-1	TGCGCCAGCAGCCAAGATACTAGCGGTATGTCCTACGAGCAGTACTTC	CASSQDTSGMSYEQYF
.	.	TRBJ1-2	TRBV2	TGTGCCAGCAGTGGGACTTACTATGGCTACACCTTC	CASSGTYYGYTF
.	.	TRBJ2-2	TRBV7-6	TGTGCCAGCAGCTTCGCCGGGGGAACTTATGGGGAGGAGCTGTTTTTT	CASSFAGGTYGEELFF
.	.	TRBJ1-5	TRBV29-1	TGCAGCGTTGTCCTCCCGGACAGTTACAATCAGCCCCAGCATTTT	CSVVLPDSYNQPQHF
TRBD1	.	TRBJ2-1	TRBV2	TGTGCCAGCACCTTACTGCCGGGACAGGGACAAAACAATGAGCAGTTCTTC	CASTLLPGQGQNNEQFF
.	once	TRBJ2-3	TRBV1	TGCACCAGCAGGAAGCGGGCCCATGAGAGTTTT	CTSRKRAHESF
.	once	TRBJ2-7	TRBV7-9	TGTGCCAGCAGCTTAGCAGGGGTTCACGAGCAGTACTTC	CASSLAGVHEQYF
.	few	TRBJ1-5	TRBV4-1	TGCGCCAGCAGCCAAGTTTTAGGGGATAATCAGCCCCAGCATTTT	CASSQVLGDNQPQHF
.	.	TRBJ1-2	TRBV13	TGTGCCAGCAGCCCTAACAGTGTCTATGGCTACACCTTC	CASSPNSVYGYTF
.	few	TRBJ2-3	TRBV6-4	TGTGCCAGCAGTGACAAGGGGGGCACAGATACGCAGTATTTT	CASSDKGGTDTQYF
TRBD1	few	TRBJ2-5	TRBV6-5	TGTGCCAGCACCTCGACAGGGGGGGAGACCCAGTACTTC	CASTSTGGETQYF
TRBD1	.	TRBJ2-7	TRBV6-5	TGTGCCGTCCGGGGACAGGGCTACGAGCAGTACTTC	CAVRGQGYEQYF
TRBD2	.	TRBJ2-3	TRBV6-4	TGTGCCAGCAGTGAGACTAGCGGGGGCCCTCAGGATACGCAGTATTTT	CASSETSGGPQDTQYF
TRBD1	.	TRBJ1-2	TRBV4-1	TGCGCCAGCAGCCCCGATTGGGGGACAGGGGGCGCGAATGGCTACACCTTC	CASSPDWGTGGANGYTF
.	.	TRBJ2-7	TRBV27	TGTGCCAGCAGTTTCGGACACCTCTACGAGCAGTACTTC	CASSFGHLYEQYF
.	.	TRBJ2-2	TRBV27	TGTGCCAGCACCCTGGGGGGTCCGAACACCGGGGAGCTGTTTTTT	CASTLGGPNTGELFF
.	.	TRBJ1-2	TRBV6-5	TGTGCCAGCAGCCCCGGGAGGGGAGCTAACTATGGCTACACCTTC	CASSPGRGANYGYTF
TRBD1	.	TRBJ2-1	TRBV27	TGTGCCAGCAGTTCGCCCTCTCGGACAGGGCCCTACAATGAGCAGTTCTTC	CASSSPSRTGPYNEQFF
TRBD1	.	TRBJ1-1	TRBV19	TGTGCCAGCAGGACAGGGAACACTGAAGCTTTCTTT	CASRTGNTEAFF